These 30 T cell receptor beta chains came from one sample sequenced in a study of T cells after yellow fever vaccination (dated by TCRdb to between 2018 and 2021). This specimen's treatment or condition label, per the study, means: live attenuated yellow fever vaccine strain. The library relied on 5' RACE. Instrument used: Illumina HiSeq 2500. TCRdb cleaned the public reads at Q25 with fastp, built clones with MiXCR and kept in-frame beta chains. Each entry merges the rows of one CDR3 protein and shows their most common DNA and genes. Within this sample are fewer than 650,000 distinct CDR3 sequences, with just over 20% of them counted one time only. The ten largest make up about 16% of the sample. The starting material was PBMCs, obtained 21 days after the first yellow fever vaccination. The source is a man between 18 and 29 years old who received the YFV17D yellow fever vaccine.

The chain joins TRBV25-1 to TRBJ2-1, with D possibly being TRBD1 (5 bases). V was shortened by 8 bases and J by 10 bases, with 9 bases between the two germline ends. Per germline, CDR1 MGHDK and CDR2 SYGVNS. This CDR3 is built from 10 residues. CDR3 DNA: TGTGCCAGCTTAGGGGTCGAGCAGTTCTTC. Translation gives CASLGVEQFF. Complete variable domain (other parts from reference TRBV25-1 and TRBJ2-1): EADIYQTPRYLVIGTGKKITLECSQTMGHDKMYWYQQDPGMELHLIHYSYGVNSTEKGDLSSESTVSRIRTEHFPLTLESARPSHTSQYLCASLGVEQFFGPGTRLTVL.

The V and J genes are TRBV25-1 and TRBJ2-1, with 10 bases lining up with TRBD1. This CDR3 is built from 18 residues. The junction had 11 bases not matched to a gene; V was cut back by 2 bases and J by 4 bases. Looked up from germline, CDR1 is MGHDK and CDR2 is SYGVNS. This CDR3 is CASSERNILGQGYNEQFF. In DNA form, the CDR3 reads TGTGCCAGCAGTGAACGAAATATATTGGGACAGGGGTACAATGAGCAGTTCTTC.

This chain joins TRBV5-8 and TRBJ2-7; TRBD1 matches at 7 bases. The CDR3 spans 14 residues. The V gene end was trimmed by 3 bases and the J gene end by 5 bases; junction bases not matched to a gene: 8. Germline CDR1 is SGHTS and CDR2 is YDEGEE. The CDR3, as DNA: TGTGCCAGCAGCTGGGACAGAGGAAGGGACGAGCAGTACGTC. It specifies CASSWDRGRDEQYV.

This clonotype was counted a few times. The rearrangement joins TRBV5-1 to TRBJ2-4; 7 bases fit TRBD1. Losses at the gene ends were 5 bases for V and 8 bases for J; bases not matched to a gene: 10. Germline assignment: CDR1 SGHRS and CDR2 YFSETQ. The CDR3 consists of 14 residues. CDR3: CASRETGTVDIQYF. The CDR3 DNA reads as TGCGCCAGCAGAGAGACAGGGACCGTAGACATTCAGTACTTC. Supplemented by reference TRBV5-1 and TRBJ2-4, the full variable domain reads KAGVTQTPRYLIKTRGQQVTLSCSPISGHRSVSWYQQTPGQGLQFLFEYFSETQRNKGNFPGRFSGRQFSNSRSEMNVSTLELGDSALYLCASRETGTVDIQYFGAGTRLSVL.

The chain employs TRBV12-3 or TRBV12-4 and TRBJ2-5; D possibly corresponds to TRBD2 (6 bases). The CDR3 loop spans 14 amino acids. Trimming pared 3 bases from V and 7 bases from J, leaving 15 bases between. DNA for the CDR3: TGTGCCAGCAGTTTGGGAATCACCGGGGGGACCCAGTACTTC. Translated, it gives CASSLGITGGTQYF.

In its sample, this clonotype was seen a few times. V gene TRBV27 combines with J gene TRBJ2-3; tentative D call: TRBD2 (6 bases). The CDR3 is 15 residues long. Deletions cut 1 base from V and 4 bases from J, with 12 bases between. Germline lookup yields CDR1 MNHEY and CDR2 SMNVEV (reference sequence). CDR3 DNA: TGTGCCAGCAGTTTATTAGGCGGGGAAGCAGATACGCAGTATTTT. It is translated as CASSLLGGEADTQYF.

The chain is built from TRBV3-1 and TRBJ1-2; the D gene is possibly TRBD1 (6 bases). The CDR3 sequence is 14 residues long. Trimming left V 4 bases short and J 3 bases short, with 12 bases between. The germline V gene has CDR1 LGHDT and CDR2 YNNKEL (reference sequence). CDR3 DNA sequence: TGTGCCAGCAGCCGCGCCAGGGGCGACTATGGCTACACCTTC. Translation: CASSRARGDYGYTF.

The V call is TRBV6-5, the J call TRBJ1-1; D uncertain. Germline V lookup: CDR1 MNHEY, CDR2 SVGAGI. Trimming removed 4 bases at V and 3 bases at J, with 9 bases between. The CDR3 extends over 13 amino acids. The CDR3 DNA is TGTGCCAGCAGTTTTGGTCGGGACACTGAAGCTTTCTTT. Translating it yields CASSFGRDTEAFF.

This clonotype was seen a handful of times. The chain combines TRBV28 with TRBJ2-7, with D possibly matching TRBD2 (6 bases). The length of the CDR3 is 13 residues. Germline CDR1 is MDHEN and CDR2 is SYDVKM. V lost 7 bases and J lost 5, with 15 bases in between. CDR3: CASIKAGYHEQYV. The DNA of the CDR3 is TGTGCCAGCATCAAGGCGGGGTACCACGAGCAGTACGTC.

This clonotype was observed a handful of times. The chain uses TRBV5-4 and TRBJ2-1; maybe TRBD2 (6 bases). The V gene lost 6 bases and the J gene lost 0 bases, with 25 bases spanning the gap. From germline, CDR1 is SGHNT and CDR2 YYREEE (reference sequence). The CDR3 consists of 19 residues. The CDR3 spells CASMLEGGLPQSSYNEQFF. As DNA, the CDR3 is TGTGCCAGCATGTTGGAGGGCGGCCTCCCTCAGAGCTCCTACAATGAGCAGTTCTTC. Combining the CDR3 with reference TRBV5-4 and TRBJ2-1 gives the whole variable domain ETGVTQSPTHLIKTRGQQVTLRCSSQSGHNTVSWYQQALGQGPQFIFQYYREEENGRGNFPPRFSGLQFPNYSSELNVNALELDDSALYLCASMLEGGLPQSSYNEQFFGPGTRLTVL.

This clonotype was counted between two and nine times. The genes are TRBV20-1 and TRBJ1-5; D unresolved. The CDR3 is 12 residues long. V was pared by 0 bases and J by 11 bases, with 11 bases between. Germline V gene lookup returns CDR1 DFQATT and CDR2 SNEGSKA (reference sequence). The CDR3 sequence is CSAREGAQAQHF. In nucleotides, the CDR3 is TGCAGTGCTAGAGAGGGCGCCCAAGCCCAGCATTTT.

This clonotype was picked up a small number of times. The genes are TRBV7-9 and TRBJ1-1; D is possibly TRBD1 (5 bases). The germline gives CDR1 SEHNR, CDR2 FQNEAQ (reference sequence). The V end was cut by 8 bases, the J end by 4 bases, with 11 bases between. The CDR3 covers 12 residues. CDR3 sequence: CASGAGPTEAFF. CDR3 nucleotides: TGTGCCAGCGGGGCAGGACCCACTGAAGCTTTCTTT.

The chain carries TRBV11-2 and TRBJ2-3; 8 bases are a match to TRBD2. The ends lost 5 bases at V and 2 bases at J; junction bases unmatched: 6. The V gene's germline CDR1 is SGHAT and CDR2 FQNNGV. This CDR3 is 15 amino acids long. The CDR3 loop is CASSVRGGFTDTQYF. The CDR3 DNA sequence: TGTGCCAGCAGCGTCCGCGGGGGGTTCACAGATACGCAGTATTTT.

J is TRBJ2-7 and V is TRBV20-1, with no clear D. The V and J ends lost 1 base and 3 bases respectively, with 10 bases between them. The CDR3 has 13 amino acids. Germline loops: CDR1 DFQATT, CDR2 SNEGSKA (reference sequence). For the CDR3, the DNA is TGCAGTGCTAGAGCCGGGCAGCTCTACGAGCAGTACTTC. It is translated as CSARAGQLYEQYF.

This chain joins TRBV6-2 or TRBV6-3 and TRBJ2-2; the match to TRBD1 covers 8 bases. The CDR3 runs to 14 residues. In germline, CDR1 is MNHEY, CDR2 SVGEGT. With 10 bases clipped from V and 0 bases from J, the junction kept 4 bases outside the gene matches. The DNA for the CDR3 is TGTGCCACCCGGACAGGGCCGAACACCGGGGAGCTGTTTTTT. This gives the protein CATRTGPNTGELFF.

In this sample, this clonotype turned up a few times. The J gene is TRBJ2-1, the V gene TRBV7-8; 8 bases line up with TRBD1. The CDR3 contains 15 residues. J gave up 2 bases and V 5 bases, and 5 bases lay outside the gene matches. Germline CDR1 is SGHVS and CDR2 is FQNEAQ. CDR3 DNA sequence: TGTGCCAGCAGCAGCCGGACAGGGCCCTACAATGAGCAGTTCTTC. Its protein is CASSSRTGPYNEQFF.

CDR3 amino acids: CATSRNPPGQGGEKLFF. The DNA of the CDR3 is TGTGCCACCAGCAGAAACCCACCGGGACAGGGAGGTGAAAAACTGTTTTTT. The chain joins TRBV15 to TRBJ1-4; 9 bases map to TRBD1. Germline V gene sequence: CDR1 LNHNV, CDR2 YYDKDF (reference sequence). The CDR3 spans 17 residues. The junction had 11 bases not matched to a gene; V was cut back by 2 bases and J by 7 bases. Full variable domain (outside the CDR3, taken from reference TRBV15 and TRBJ1-4): DAMVIQNPRYQVTQFGKPVTLSCSQTLNHNVMYWYQQKSSQAPKLLFHYYDKDFNNEADTPDNFQSRRPNTSFCFLDIRSPGLGDTAMYLCATSRNPPGQGGEKLFFGSGTQLSVL.

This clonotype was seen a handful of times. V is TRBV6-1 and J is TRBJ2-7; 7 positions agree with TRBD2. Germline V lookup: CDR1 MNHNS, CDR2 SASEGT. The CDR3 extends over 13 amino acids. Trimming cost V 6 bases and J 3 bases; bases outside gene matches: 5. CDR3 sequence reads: CASSRTRDYEQYF. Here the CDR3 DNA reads TGTGCCAGCAGCCGGACTAGGGACTACGAGCAGTACTTC.

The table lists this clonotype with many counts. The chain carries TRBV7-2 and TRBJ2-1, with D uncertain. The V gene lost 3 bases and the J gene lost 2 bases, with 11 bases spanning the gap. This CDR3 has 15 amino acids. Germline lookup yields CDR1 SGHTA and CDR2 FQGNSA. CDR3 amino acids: CASSLWSRPYNEQFF. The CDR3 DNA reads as TGTGCCAGCAGCTTGTGGAGCAGACCCTACAATGAGCAGTTCTTC.

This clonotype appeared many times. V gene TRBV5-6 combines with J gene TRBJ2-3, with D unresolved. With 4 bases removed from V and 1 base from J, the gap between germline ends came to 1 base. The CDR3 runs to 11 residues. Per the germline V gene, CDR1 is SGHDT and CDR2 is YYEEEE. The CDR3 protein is CASSRTDTQYF. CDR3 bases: TGTGCCAGCAGCCGCACAGATACGCAGTATTTT.

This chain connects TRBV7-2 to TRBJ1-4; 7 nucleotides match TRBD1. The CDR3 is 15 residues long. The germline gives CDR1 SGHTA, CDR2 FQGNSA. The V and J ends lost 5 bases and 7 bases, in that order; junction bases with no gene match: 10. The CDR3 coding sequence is TGTGCCAGCAGCCCGGGGGGAAGGGGGCTTGAAAAACTGTTTTTT. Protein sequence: CASSPGGRGLEKLFF. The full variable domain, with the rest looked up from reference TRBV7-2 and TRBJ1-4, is GAGVSQSPSNKVTEKGKDVELRCDPISGHTALYWYRQSLGQGLEFLIYFQGNSAPDKSGLPSDRFSAERTGGSVSTLTIQRTQQEDSAVYLCASSPGGRGLEKLFFGSGTQLSVL.

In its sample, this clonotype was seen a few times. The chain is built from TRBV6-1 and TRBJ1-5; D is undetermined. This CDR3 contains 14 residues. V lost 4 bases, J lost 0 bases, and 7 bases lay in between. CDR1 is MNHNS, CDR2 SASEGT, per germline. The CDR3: CASSGSSSNQPQHF. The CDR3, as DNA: TGTGCCAGCAGTGGGAGTTCTAGCAATCAGCCCCAGCATTTT.

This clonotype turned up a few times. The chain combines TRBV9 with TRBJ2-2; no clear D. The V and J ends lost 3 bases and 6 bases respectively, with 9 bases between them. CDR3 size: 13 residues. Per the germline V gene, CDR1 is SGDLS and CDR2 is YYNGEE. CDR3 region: CASSGTLAGELFF. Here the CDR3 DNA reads TGTGCCAGCAGCGGGACCTTGGCCGGGGAGCTGTTTTTT.

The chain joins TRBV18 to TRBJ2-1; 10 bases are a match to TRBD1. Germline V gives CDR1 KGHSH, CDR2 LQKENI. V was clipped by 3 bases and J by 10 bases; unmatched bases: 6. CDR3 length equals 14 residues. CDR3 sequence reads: CASSPQTGGWEQFF. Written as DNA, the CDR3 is TGTGCCAGCTCACCTCAGACAGGGGGCTGGGAGCAGTTCTTC.

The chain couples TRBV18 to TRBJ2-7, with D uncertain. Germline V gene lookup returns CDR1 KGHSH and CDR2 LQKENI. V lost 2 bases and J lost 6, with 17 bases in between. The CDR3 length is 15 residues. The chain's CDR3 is CASSPRSQLRGEQYF. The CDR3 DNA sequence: TGTGCCAGCTCACCAAGGTCGCAACTAAGAGGCGAGCAGTACTTC. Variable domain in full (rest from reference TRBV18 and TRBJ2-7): NAGVMQNPRHLVRRRGQEARLRCSPMKGHSHVYWYRQLPEEGLKFMVYLQKENIIDESGMPKERFSAEFPKEGPSILRIQQVVRGDSAAYFCASSPRSQLRGEQYFGPGTRLTVT.

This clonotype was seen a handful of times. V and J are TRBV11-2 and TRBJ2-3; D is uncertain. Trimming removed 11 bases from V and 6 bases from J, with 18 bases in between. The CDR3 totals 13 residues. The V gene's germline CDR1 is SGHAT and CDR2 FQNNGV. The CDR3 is CAPSGGGPDTQYF. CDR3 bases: TGTGCCCCCTCGGGCGGTGGTCCGGATACGCAGTATTTT.

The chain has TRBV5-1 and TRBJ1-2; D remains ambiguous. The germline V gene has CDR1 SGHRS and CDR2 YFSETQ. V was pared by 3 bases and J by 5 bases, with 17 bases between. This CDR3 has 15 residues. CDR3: CASSSTEPTRYGYTF. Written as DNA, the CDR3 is TGCGCCAGCAGCTCTACAGAGCCCACGCGTTATGGCTACACCTTC.

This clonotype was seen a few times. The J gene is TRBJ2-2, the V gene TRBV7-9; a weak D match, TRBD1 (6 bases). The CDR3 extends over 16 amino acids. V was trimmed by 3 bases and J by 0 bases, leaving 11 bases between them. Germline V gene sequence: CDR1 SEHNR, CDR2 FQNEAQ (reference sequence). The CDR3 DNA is TGTGCCAGCAGCTTCCTACAGGGATCGAACACCGGGGAGCTGTTTTTT. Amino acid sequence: CASSFLQGSNTGELFF. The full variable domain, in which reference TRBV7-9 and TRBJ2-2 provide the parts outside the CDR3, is DTGVSQNPRHKITKRGQNVTFRCDPISEHNRLYWYRQTLGQGPEFLTYFQNEAQLEKSRLLSDRFSAERPKGSFSTLEIQRTEQGDSAMYLCASSFLQGSNTGELFFGEGSRLTVL.

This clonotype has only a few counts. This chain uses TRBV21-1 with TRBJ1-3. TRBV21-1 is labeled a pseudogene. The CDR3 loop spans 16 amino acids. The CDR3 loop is CASSKEPKCSGNTIYF. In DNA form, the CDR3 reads TGTGCCAGCAGCAAAGAACCGAAGTGCTCTGGAAACACCATATATTTT.

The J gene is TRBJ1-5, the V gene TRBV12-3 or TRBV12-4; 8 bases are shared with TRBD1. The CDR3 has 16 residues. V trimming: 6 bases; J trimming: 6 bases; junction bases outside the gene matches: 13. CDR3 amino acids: CASRNTQGGLSQPQHF. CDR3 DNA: TGTGCCAGCAGGAATACACAGGGGGGACTATCTCAGCCCCAGCATTTT.